This passage covers 18 T cell receptor beta chains from one sample sequenced in a study of T cell changes during pregnancy in multiple sclerosis. The repertoire was sequenced with immunoSEQ multiplex PCR; TCRdb's copy has only in-frame clones and lacks some. The top ten clones hold roughly 4.8% of a sample with around 34,000 clones, under 90% of them seen once. The sequencing used CD8+ T cells from peripheral blood mononuclear cells, collected after pregnancy. All receptors derive from a female donor with multiple sclerosis, enrolled in a pregnancy study.

The chain combines TRBV4-3 with TRBJ2-1; TRBD2 might be the D (6 bases). This CDR3 contains 17 residues. V lost 1 base to trimming and J lost 4 bases, with 17 bases between them. Looked up from germline, CDR1 is LGHNA and CDR2 is YSLEER. The DNA of the CDR3 is TGCGCCAGCAGCCAAGTGGGGGGTAGCGGAATATACAATGAGCAGTTCTTC. Its protein is CASSQVGGSGIYNEQFF.

The CDR3 bases are TGTGCCAGCAGCTTTGCCGGGACTAGCGGCAATGAGCAGTTCTTC. As protein: CASSFAGTSGNEQFF. V usage is TRBV7-3 and J usage is TRBJ2-1; 11 bases map to TRBD2. After removal of 3 bases from V and 6 bases from J, the junction contained 4 bases not matched to a gene. Germline values: CDR1 SGHTA, CDR2 FQGTGA. CDR3 size: 15 residues.

Only one count was recorded for this clone. The V call is TRBV19, the J call TRBJ2-2; tentative D call: TRBD1 (5 bases). Per the germline V gene, CDR1 is LNHDA and CDR2 is SQIVND (reference sequence). The CDR3 is made up of 13 amino acids. V was shortened by 6 bases and J by 4 bases, with 9 bases between the two germline ends. In DNA, the CDR3 is TGTGCCAGTAGCAAGACAGTCACCGGGGAGCTGTTTTTT. Translation: CASSKTVTGELFF.

The genes are TRBV5-8 and TRBJ2-7; D remains ambiguous. The CDR3 sequence is 12 residues long. Germline V CDR1 and CDR2: SGHTS, YDEGEE. Trimming removed 6 bases from V and 4 bases from J, with 11 bases in between. In DNA, the CDR3 is TGTGCCAGCACGCGAATTGTATACGAGCAGTACTTC. Translation gives CASTRIVYEQYF.

The rearrangement links TRBV2 to TRBJ1-1; perhaps TRBD1 as D (6 bases). CDR1 and CDR2 from the germline V gene are SNHLY and FYNNEI. Trimming cost V 8 bases and J 0 bases, with 13 bases left between them. The length of the CDR3 is 14 residues. The CDR3 sequence: CASGGDTVNTEAFF. The DNA of the CDR3 is TGTGCCAGCGGGGGGGACACCGTGAACACTGAAGCTTTCTTT.

This chain joins TRBV9 and TRBJ1-2; 7 bases map to TRBD1. The CDR3 is 14 residues long. Per germline, CDR1 SGDLS and CDR2 YYNGEE. V gave up 0 bases and J gave up 4 bases; unmatched junction bases: 3. For the CDR3, the DNA is TGTGCCAGCAGCGTAGCGGGACAGACCTATGGCTACACCTTC. Translating gives CASSVAGQTYGYTF. The full variable domain, completed using reference TRBV9 and TRBJ1-2, is DSGVTQTPKHLITATGQRVTLRCSPRSGDLSVYWYQQSLDQGLQFLIQYYNGEERAKGNILERFSAQQFPDLHSELNLSSLELGDSALYFCASSVAGQTYGYTFGSGTRLTVV.

The genes are TRBV6-5 and TRBJ2-2; the D is unclear. V was cut by 8 bases and J by 5 bases, with 3 bases left in between. The germline V gene encodes CDR1 MNHEY and CDR2 SVGAGI. The CDR3 runs to 10 residues. This CDR3 reads CASLTGELFF. The CDR3 nucleotides are TGTGCCAGCCTTACCGGGGAGCTGTTTTTT.

V is TRBV13 and J is TRBJ2-3; 11 positions match TRBD2. V trimming: 3 bases; J trimming: 10 bases; junction bases outside the gene matches: 9. Per the germline V gene, CDR1 is PRHDT and CDR2 is FYEKMQ (reference sequence). CDR3 size: 15 residues. CDR3 nucleotides: TGTGCCAGCAGCTTTAGCGGGGGGGACCCTATCTCGCAGTATTTT. Protein sequence: CASSFSGGDPISQYF.

This chain joins TRBV7-8 and TRBJ2-5; TRBD2 might be the D (7 bases). This CDR3 comprises 15 residues. Germline loops: CDR1 SGHVS, CDR2 FQNEAQ. V was pared by 7 bases and J by 5 bases, with 20 bases between. CDR3 sequence (DNA): TGTGCCAGCACGATCGAAGGGGGGGGCCTTGAGACCCAGTACTTC. Translation: CASTIEGGGLETQYF.

CDR3 bases: TGTGCCAGCAGCCCTTTAGCAGCGAACACCGGGGAGCTGTTTTTT. It encodes CASSPLAANTGELFF. V and J are TRBV14 and TRBJ2-2, with unresolved D. V lost 4 bases and J 0 bases, leaving 9 bases between the germline ends. CDR1 is SGHDN, CDR2 FVKESK, per germline. The CDR3 is made up of 15 amino acids.

The chain carries TRBV27 and TRBJ2-7; 7 bases align to TRBD1. V shed 2 bases and J 5 bases; nucleotides not matched to a gene: 6. The CDR3 is 14 amino acids. CDR1 MNHEY and CDR2 SMNVEV come from the germline V gene (reference sequence). The CDR3 DNA reads TGTGCCAGCAGTTTAGAGGGGGCAGGCAACGAGCAGTACTTC. It translates to CASSLEGAGNEQYF.

V gene TRBV19 combines with J gene TRBJ2-7, with 8 bases identical to TRBD1. CDR1 LNHDA and CDR2 SQIVND come from the germline V gene (reference sequence). This CDR3 region has 13 residues. The V gene end was trimmed by 6 bases and the J gene end by 2 bases; junction bases not matched to a gene: 3. CDR3 loop: CASSAGQAYEQYF. The CDR3 DNA follows: TGTGCCAGTAGCGCGGGACAGGCCTACGAGCAGTACTTC.

The chain employs TRBV4-3 and TRBJ2-5, with 7 bases identical to TRBD1. Germline-derived CDR1 and CDR2 are LGHNA and YSLEER. The J segment lost 3 bases and the V segment lost 3 bases, leaving 7 bases of the junction unmatched. CDR3 length: 15 amino acids. CDR3 nucleotide sequence: TGCGCCAGCAGCCAGTCTCTCGGACAGGAAGAGACCCAGTACTTC. Translation: CASSQSLGQEETQYF.

The rearrangement uses TRBV6-1 and TRBJ2-7; TRBD2 matches at 10 bases. This CDR3 has 13 residues. Trimming removed 7 bases from V and 4 bases from J; junction bases left unmatched: 4. Germline V gives CDR1 MNHNS, CDR2 SASEGT. The CDR3 region is CASTLAGDYEQYF. CDR3 DNA sequence: TGTGCCAGCACCCTAGCGGGGGATTACGAGCAGTACTTC.

V is TRBV25-1 and J is TRBJ1-2; 11 bases line up with TRBD1. J was trimmed by 6 bases and V by 3 bases; bases with no gene match: 9. Germline lookup yields CDR1 MGHDK and CDR2 SYGVNS. CDR3 length: 16 residues. The CDR3 DNA reads TGTGCCAGCAGTGACTTACCGGGGGACAGGGGGGATGGCTACACCTTC. Its protein product is CASSDLPGDRGDGYTF.

The chain is built from TRBV1 and TRBJ2-3; the table calls TRBD1, which could not be checked here. TRBV1 is assigned pseudogene status. The CDR3 is 13 amino acids. CDR3 sequence reads: CTSSQDGPDTQYF. CDR3 bases: TGCACCAGCAGCCAAGATGGGCCAGATACGCAGTATTTT.

The chain couples TRBV4-2 to TRBJ2-1, with 8 positions matching TRBD2. The CDR3 has 13 amino acids. Looked up from germline, CDR1 is LGHNA and CDR2 is YNFKEQ. The ends lost 4 bases at V and 8 bases at J; junction bases unmatched: 4. The CDR3 region is CASSRLAGHEQFF. The CDR3 DNA sequence: TGTGCCAGCAGCCGGCTAGCGGGCCATGAGCAGTTCTTC.

The V and J genes are TRBV6-5 and TRBJ2-1; 7 bases are a match to TRBD1. CDR1 and CDR2 from the germline V gene are MNHEY and SVGAGI. J was trimmed by 5 bases and V by 6 bases; bases with no gene match: 10. The CDR3 is 15 amino acids. Here the CDR3 DNA reads TGTGCCAGCAGCCGCGACAGGGAAGGGGACAATGAGCAGTTCTTC. This encodes CASSRDREGDNEQFF.